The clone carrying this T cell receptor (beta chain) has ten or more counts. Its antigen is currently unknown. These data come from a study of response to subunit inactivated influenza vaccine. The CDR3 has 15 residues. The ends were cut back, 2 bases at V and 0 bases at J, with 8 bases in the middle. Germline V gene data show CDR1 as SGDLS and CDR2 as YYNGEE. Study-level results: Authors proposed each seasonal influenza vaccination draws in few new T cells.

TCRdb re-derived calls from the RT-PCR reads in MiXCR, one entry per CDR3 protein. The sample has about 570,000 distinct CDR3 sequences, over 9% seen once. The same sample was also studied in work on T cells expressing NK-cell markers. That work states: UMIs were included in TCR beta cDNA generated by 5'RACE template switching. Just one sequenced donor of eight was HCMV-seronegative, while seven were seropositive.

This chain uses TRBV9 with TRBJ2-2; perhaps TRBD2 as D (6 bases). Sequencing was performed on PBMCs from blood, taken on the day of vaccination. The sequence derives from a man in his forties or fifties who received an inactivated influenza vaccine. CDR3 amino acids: CASSVGTANTGELFF. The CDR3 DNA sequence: TGTGCCAGCAGCGTGGGGACTGCGAACACCGGGGAGCTGTTTTTT. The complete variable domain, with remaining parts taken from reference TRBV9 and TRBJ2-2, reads DSGVTQTPKHLITATGQRVTLRCSPRSGDLSVYWYQQSLDQGLQFLIQYYNGEERAKGNILERFSAQQFPDLHSELNLSSLELGDSALYFCASSVGTANTGELFFGEGSRLTVL.